This T cell receptor (beta chain) was captured by sequencing in a study of shared clonotypes between healthy human individuals. Study-wide background: Each donor's CD8 memory used one plate, CD8 naive two, each CD4 subset three. Study-level results: Sequencing depth was expected to affect clonotype sharing among donors. Even with large depth, rarefaction showed that sorted-subset sequencing was incomplete.

There are 11 residues in the CDR3. Trimming pared 2 bases from V and 3 bases from J, leaving 5 bases between. Per germline, CDR1 DFQATT and CDR2 SNEGSKA (reference sequence). Memory CD4+ cells were the fraction left after CD45RA+ naive selection. Generated by immunoSEQ multiplex PCR, the TCRdb table keeps only in-frame clones and is missing some. The repertoire holds about 1.5 million clones, with 95% to 99% as singletons. On this clone itself: Its antigen is undetermined.

The chain has TRBV20-1 and TRBJ2-7; no definite D call. The sequence derives from a man aged 30 to 45 in good health. The sequenced sample consisted of naive CD4+ T cells sorted from blood. Subset noted: CD45RA+ positively selected. CDR3 protein: CSARQNYEQYF. The DNA for the CDR3 is TGCAGTGCTAGACAGAACTACGAGCAGTACTTC.